Below, 32 T cell receptor beta chains from the same sample are listed, as sequenced in a study of blood T cell repertoires in COVID-19. Clones were read by immunoSEQ multiplex PCR, and TCRdb kept only the in-frame ones, dropping some. In the table there are 250,000 to 300,000 clones, 80% to 85% of which are singletons. What was sequenced was PBMCs or T cells enriched from blood (not recorded which). The receptors shown here come from a man aged 40-50 years who had been exposed to COVID-19.

V and J are TRBV7-9 and TRBJ2-3, with 12 bases that match TRBD2. Germline V gene lookup returns CDR1 SEHNR and CDR2 FQNEAQ (reference sequence). CDR3 size: 17 residues. J was trimmed by 6 bases and V by 6 bases; bases with no gene match: 13. The CDR3 bases are TGTGCCAGCAGTAGCTATGGGACTAGCGGGCACAAGGATACGCAGTATTTT. Translating gives CASSSYGTSGHKDTQYF.

V is TRBV9 and J is TRBJ2-3, with 7 bases that match TRBD2. V lost 3 bases, J lost 3 bases, and 10 bases stayed unmatched. CDR1 SGDLS and CDR2 YYNGEE come from the germline V gene. This CDR3 comprises 16 residues. CDR3 nucleotides: TGTGCCAGCAGCGCCCATGTGACTAGCAGGACAGATACGCAGTATTTT. Translation: CASSAHVTSRTDTQYF.

This clone was recorded a few times. The CDR3 reads CASSSRTGNTEAFF. DNA for the CDR3: TGTGCCAGCAGTTCAAGGACAGGGAACACTGAAGCTTTCTTT. This chain joins TRBV5-4 and TRBJ1-1, with 7 nucleotides matching TRBD1. V shed 5 bases, J shed 1 base, and the junction held 5 bases outside the gene matches. CDR1 and CDR2 from the germline V gene are SGHNT and YYREEE (reference sequence). This CDR3 is 14 amino acids long.

This chain joins TRBV12-5 and TRBJ2-1; no reliable D call. CDR1 LGHNT and CDR2 FRNRAP come from the germline V gene. The CDR3 loop spans 14 amino acids. V lost 7 bases and J 0 bases, leaving 10 bases between the germline ends. CDR3 bases: TGTGCTAGTGTGGGCCGAAGCTCCTACAATGAGCAGTTCTTC. It codes for CASVGRSSYNEQFF.

The chain uses TRBV7-2 and TRBJ2-1; 10 bases line up with TRBD2. With 6 bases clipped from V and 2 bases from J, the junction kept 13 bases outside the gene matches. The CDR3 sequence is 18 residues long. Germline loops: CDR1 SGHTA, CDR2 FQGNSA. The CDR3 bases are TGTGCCAGCAGTTCCCCCACTTTAGCGGGAGGAACCTACAATGAGCAGTTCTTC. Translated: CASSSPTLAGGTYNEQFF.

The genes are TRBV6-6 and TRBJ2-3; tentatively, D is TRBD1 (5 bases). V was shortened by 2 bases and J by 0 bases, with 6 bases between the two germline ends. CDR1 MNHNY and CDR2 SVGAGI come from the germline V gene (reference sequence). The length of the CDR3 is 14 residues. CDR3 coding DNA: TGTGCCAGCAGTTACGGGGCTAGCACAGATACGCAGTATTTT. Translated, it gives CASSYGASTDTQYF.

At least ten counts were recorded for this clone. The chain recombines TRBV12-3 or TRBV12-4 with TRBJ2-3; D is possibly TRBD2 (5 bases). The V end was cut by 4 bases, the J end by 5 bases, with 10 bases between. This CDR3 region has 13 residues. The CDR3 loop is CASSWARGDTQYF. Written as DNA, the CDR3 is TGTGCCAGCAGTTGGGCCCGGGGAGATACGCAGTATTTT.

This chain links TRBV15 with TRBJ2-3; TRBD2 aligns across 9 bases. Looked up from germline, CDR1 is LNHNV and CDR2 is YYDKDF (reference sequence). Trimming removed 5 bases from V and 1 base from J; junction bases left unmatched: 7. The CDR3 length is 16 residues. The CDR3 DNA reads TGTGCCACCAGCGGATTGACTAGCGGTGGCACAGATACGCAGTATTTT. Translating gives CATSGLTSGGTDTQYF.

This clone has just a few counts. The chain is built from TRBV10-3 and TRBJ1-1; 7 bases are shared with TRBD1. CDR1 is ENHRY, CDR2 SYGVKD, per germline. The CDR3 sequence is 14 residues long. Unmatched junction bases numbered 7, after V lost 4 bases and J lost 5 bases. CDR3 amino acids: CAISGAQGKTEAFF. CDR3 DNA: TGTGCCATCAGTGGCGCACAGGGGAAGACTGAAGCTTTCTTT.

This sequence joins TRBV12-3 or TRBV12-4 and TRBJ2-7; tentative D call: TRBD1 (5 bases). This CDR3 spans 12 amino acids. Trimming left V 0 bases short and J 6 bases short, with 6 bases between. The CDR3 loop reads CASSLAQGEQYF. CDR3 sequence (DNA): TGTGCCAGCAGTTTAGCGCAGGGCGAGCAGTACTTC.

This clone was seen only a few times. The chain links TRBV10-3 to TRBJ2-6; unclear D gene. The germline V gene encodes CDR1 ENHRY and CDR2 SYGVKD. Trimming removed 6 bases from V and 0 bases from J, with 3 bases in between. This CDR3 is 13 amino acids long. The CDR3 coding sequence is TGTGCCATCAGGAGCTCTGGGGCCAACGTCCTGACTTTC. Protein sequence: CAIRSSGANVLTF.

This clone was recorded only once. This CDR3 is CAWSMRADTQYF. The CDR3 DNA is TGTGCCTGGAGTATGAGGGCAGATACGCAGTATTTT. This chain links TRBV30 with TRBJ2-3; D perhaps matches TRBD2 (5 bases). The CDR3 is 12 residues long. V was cut by 2 bases and J by 4 bases, with 7 bases left in between. CDR1 is GTSNPN and CDR2 is SVGIG in the germline V gene (reference sequence).

In this sample, this clone turned up a few times. The chain uses TRBV4-1 and TRBJ2-7, with 9 bases aligning to TRBD2. Germline V gene data show CDR1 as MGHRA and CDR2 as YSYEKL. Trimming at V came to 4 bases and at J to 6 bases, leaving 13 bases not matched to a gene. This CDR3 spans 16 amino acids. The CDR3 is CASSPLPASGVREQYF. The DNA of the CDR3 is TGCGCCAGCAGCCCCTTGCCAGCTAGCGGGGTTCGCGAGCAGTACTTC.

The V and J genes are TRBV12-3 or TRBV12-4 and TRBJ2-7; a possible D gene is TRBD2 (5 bases). Trimming removed 5 bases at V and 9 bases at J, with 14 bases between. The CDR3 extends over 12 amino acids. The DNA of the CDR3 is TGTGCCAGCAGTCCGATCCTAGCTCGGCAGTACTTC. Its translation: CASSPILARQYF.

The rearrangement uses TRBV5-1 and TRBJ1-4; D may be TRBD1 (5 bases). V dropped 4 bases and J dropped 3 bases, with 13 bases sitting between them. The CDR3 length is 15 residues. CDR1 and CDR2 (germline): SGHRS, YFSETQ. The chain's CDR3 is CASSGLGVANEKLFF. DNA of the CDR3: TGCGCCAGCAGCGGCCTAGGGGTGGCTAATGAAAAACTGTTTTTT.

The gene calls are TRBV3-1 (or the pseudogene TRBV3-2) and TRBJ2-1; TRBD2 is a possible D gene (5 bases). Trimming cost V 3 bases and J 0 bases, with 9 bases left between them. CDR3 length equals 15 residues. CDR1 is LGHDT, CDR2 YNNKEL, per germline (reference sequence). The CDR3 spells CASSHRTGSYNEQFF. CDR3 bases: TGTGCCAGCAGCCACCGGACTGGCTCCTACAATGAGCAGTTCTTC.

There are a few counts of this clone. At the DNA level, this CDR3 is encoded by other sequences in the same sample as well. The chain recombines TRBV5-1 with TRBJ2-5, with D unclear. Germline V CDR1 and CDR2: SGHRS, YFSETQ. V dropped 0 bases and J dropped 4 bases, with 4 bases sitting between them. CDR3 length equals 12 residues. The CDR3 DNA follows: TGCGCCAGCAGCTTGGATCGAGAGACCCAGTACTTC. This sequence encodes CASSLDRETQYF. The complete variable domain, with remaining parts taken from reference TRBV5-1 and TRBJ2-5, reads KAGVTQTPRYLIKTRGQQVTLSCSPISGHRSVSWYQQTPGQGLQFLFEYFSETQRNKGNFPGRFSGRQFSNSRSEMNVSTLELGDSALYLCASSLDRETQYFGPGTRLLVL.

The chain couples TRBV28 to TRBJ1-1, with D possibly being TRBD1 (6 bases). V lost 3 bases and J lost 1, with 12 bases in between. This CDR3 is built from 15 residues. Germline loops: CDR1 MDHEN, CDR2 SYDVKM. The CDR3 DNA reads TGTGCCAGCAGTTTGGGGGCGAGGGGGAACACTGAAGCTTTCTTT. It codes for CASSLGARGNTEAFF.

The chain links TRBV5-1 to TRBJ1-2; D ambiguous. V shed 4 bases and J shed 6 bases, with 22 bases lying between them. The CDR3 contains 16 residues. Germline loops: CDR1 SGHRS, CDR2 YFSETQ. This CDR3 reads CASSTQPFWTEDGYTF. For the CDR3, the DNA is TGCGCCAGCAGCACCCAACCTTTCTGGACGGAGGATGGCTACACCTTC.

CDR3 in DNA: TGTGCCAGCAGCCCTGGGACTAGTGGTCATGAGCAGTTCTTC. Protein product: CASSPGTSGHEQFF. V usage is TRBV7-6 and J usage is TRBJ2-1; 8 bases line up with TRBD2. The CDR3 is 14 residues long. V lost 5 bases and J lost 8; bases outside the gene matches: 8. Germline V gives CDR1 SGHVS, CDR2 FNYEAQ.

Turning to this clone: This specimen includes other DNA sequences encoding the same CDR3. The V call is TRBV7-3, the J call TRBJ1-6; D is uncertain. The germline V gene has CDR1 SGHTA and CDR2 FQGTGA. Trimming took off 8 bases at V and 7 bases at J, with 9 bases between the two ends. The CDR3 length is 12 residues. The CDR3: CASRDSNSPLHF. DNA for the CDR3: TGTGCCAGCCGCGACTCAAATTCACCCCTCCACTTT.

This clone was picked up one time. The gene calls are TRBV7-3 and TRBJ1-1; 8 bases map to TRBD1. The junction had 12 bases not matched to a gene; V was cut back by 5 bases and J by 10 bases. The CDR3 runs to 14 residues. Germline V gene lookup returns CDR1 SGHTA and CDR2 FQGTGA. The CDR3 nucleotides read TGTGCCAGCAGCCCGGACAGGGCCTCGGGTGTAGCTTTCTTT. As protein: CASSPDRASGVAFF.

CDR3 loop: CASGPGTSGYADTQYF. The CDR3, as DNA: TGTGCTAGTGGTCCGGGGACTAGCGGGTATGCAGATACGCAGTATTTT. The chain carries TRBV12-5 and TRBJ2-3; TRBD2 aligns across 12 bases. The trim removed 5 bases at V and 4 bases at J, leaving 7 bases unmatched. The germline V gene encodes CDR1 LGHNT and CDR2 FRNRAP. This CDR3 contains 16 residues.

The J gene is TRBJ2-5, the V gene TRBV11-1; 7 nucleotides align to TRBD2. V lost 1 base and J lost 0; bases outside the gene matches: 2. This CDR3 has 15 amino acids. From germline, CDR1 is SGHAT and CDR2 FQDESV (reference sequence). The CDR3 loop is CASSLGGGYQETQYF. CDR3 DNA sequence: TGTGCCAGCAGCTTAGGGGGAGGGTACCAAGAGACCCAGTACTTC.

The rearrangement links TRBV10-1 to TRBJ2-2; 7 bases match TRBD1. J gave up 2 bases and V 4 bases, and 1 base lay outside the gene matches. This CDR3 is 14 amino acids long. Germline assignment: CDR1 WNHNN and CDR2 SYGVQD (reference sequence). The CDR3 coding sequence is TGCGCCAGCAGTGGACAGGGTAACACCGGGGAGCTGTTTTTT. Its protein product is CASSGQGNTGELFF.

The chain is built from TRBV9 and TRBJ2-1, with 7 bases aligning to TRBD2. Germline values: CDR1 SGDLS, CDR2 YYNGEE. V dropped 0 bases and J dropped 2; count of bases not matched to a gene: 2. The CDR3 is 15 amino acids. For the CDR3, the DNA is TGTGCCAGCAGCGTAGTGGGACTACCCTACAATGAGCAGTTCTTC. Protein: CASSVVGLPYNEQFF. The full variable domain, with the rest looked up from reference TRBV9 and TRBJ2-1, is DSGVTQTPKHLITATGQRVTLRCSPRSGDLSVYWYQQSLDQGLQFLIQYYNGEERAKGNILERFSAQQFPDLHSELNLSSLELGDSALYFCASSVVGLPYNEQFFGPGTRLTVL.

The gene calls are TRBV30 and TRBJ2-1, with TRBD1 matching 9 bases. Germline CDR1 is GTSNPN and CDR2 is SVGIG (reference sequence). The CDR3 spans 13 residues. J gave up 7 bases and V 1 base, and 2 bases lay outside the gene matches. CDR3 nucleotides: TGTGCCTGGAGTGGGGGACAGGGTAATGAGCAGTTCTTC. The encoded protein is CAWSGGQGNEQFF.

This clone was found a few times. This rearrangement joins TRBV7-9 to TRBJ1-5; 10 bases are a match to TRBD1. The germline V gene has CDR1 SEHNR and CDR2 FQNEAQ (reference sequence). The V and J ends lost 6 bases and 9 bases, in that order; junction bases with no gene match: 8. There are 14 residues in the CDR3. CDR3 nucleotides: TGTGCCAGCAGTTCCGGGACAGGGGTGCTGCCCCAGCATTTT. This codes for CASSSGTGVLPQHF. Filled out from reference TRBV7-9 and TRBJ1-5, the complete variable domain reads DTGVSQNPRHKITKRGQNVTFRCDPISEHNRLYWYRQTLGQGPEFLTYFQNEAQLEKSRLLSDRFSAERPKGSFSTLEIQRTEQGDSAMYLCASSSGTGVLPQHFGDGTRLSIL.

This clone was observed once. The rearrangement links TRBV7-2 to TRBJ1-3, with 7 positions matching TRBD1. CDR1 is SGHTA and CDR2 is FQGNSA in the germline V gene. The CDR3 loop spans 14 amino acids. V dropped 5 bases and J dropped 4; count of bases not matched to a gene: 5. The CDR3 loop reads CASSVNRGGNTIYF. The CDR3, as DNA: TGTGCCAGCAGCGTAAACAGGGGAGGAAACACCATATATTTT.

The chain combines TRBV6-5 with TRBJ1-3; 9 positions agree with TRBD1. V lost 10 bases, J lost 4 bases, and 8 bases stayed unmatched. CDR1 and CDR2 (germline): MNHEY, SVGAGI. The CDR3 has 14 amino acids. The CDR3: CATSPDRGGNTIYF. The DNA of the CDR3 is TGTGCCACCTCACCGGACAGGGGCGGAAACACCATATATTTT.

This clone was observed a few times. The chain uses TRBV15 and TRBJ1-1; the D gene is possibly TRBD1 (6 bases). Germline V lookup: CDR1 LNHNV, CDR2 YYDKDF (reference sequence). V was cut by 0 bases and J by 1 base, with 12 bases left in between. CDR3 size: 16 residues. CDR3 bases: TGTGCCACCAGCAGAGATCTGGGACAAACGAACACTGAAGCTTTCTTT. Protein sequence: CATSRDLGQTNTEAFF.

For this clone: At one end the junction does not follow the germline gene, possibly because of a read error. The chain carries TRBV5-1 and TRBJ1-6; no clear D gene. Germline V CDR1 and CDR2: SGHRS, YFSETQ. This CDR3 is 14 amino acids long. The CDR3 reads CASSLGQANSPLYF. The CDR3 bases are TGCGCCAGCAGCTTGGGGCAGGCAAATTCACCCCTCTACTTT.